The clone carrying this T cell receptor (beta chain) has only one observation. The sample comes from a study of T cells in Graves' hyperthyroidism and ophthalmopathy. Exclusions: uncontrolled infection, other autoimmune disease, pregnancy, lactation. CDR3 length equals 13 residues. Trimming shortened V by 1 base and J by 6 bases, and 10 bases separated the two germline ends. The V gene's germline CDR1 is SGHVS and CDR2 FQNEAQ. Amplification yielded TCR beta CDR3 regions, with RNA transcripts as the source. Using the HTBI primer set, a first-round RT-PCR was run on the TCR CDR3. One entry per CDR3 protein results from TCRdb running MiXCR on the multiplex PCR reads. The sample gives approximately 600,000 distinct CDR3 sequences, around 21% of which show up once; about 34% is in the top ten.

J is TRBJ2-7 and V is TRBV7-8; the D call may be TRBD1 or TRBD2 (5 bases each). The specimen sequenced was blood. This clonotype was sampled from a man in his thirties or forties with Graves' ophthalmopathy. The CDR3 sequence: CASSLERGSEQYF. DNA for the CDR3: TGTGCCAGCAGCTTAGAGAGGGGAAGCGAGCAGTACTTC.